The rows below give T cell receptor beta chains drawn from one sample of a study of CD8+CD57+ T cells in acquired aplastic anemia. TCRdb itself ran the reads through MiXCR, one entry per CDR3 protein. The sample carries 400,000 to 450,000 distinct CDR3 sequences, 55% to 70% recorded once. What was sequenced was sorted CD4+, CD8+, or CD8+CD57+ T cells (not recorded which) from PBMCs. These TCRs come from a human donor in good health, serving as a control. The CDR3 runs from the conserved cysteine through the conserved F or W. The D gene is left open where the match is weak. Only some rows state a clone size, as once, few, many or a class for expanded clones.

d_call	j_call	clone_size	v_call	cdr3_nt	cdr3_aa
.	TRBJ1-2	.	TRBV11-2	TGTGCCAGCAGCTTCCATAGGCTTACGGGTGCTTACTTTTTC	CASSFHRLTGAYFF
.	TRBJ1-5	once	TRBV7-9	TGTGCCAGCAGCCGAGACAAACCCAACTATTTT	CASSRDKPNYF
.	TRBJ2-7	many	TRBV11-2	TGTGCCAGCTCCCTCTCCCAGGATTCGGGACGGCAGTACTTC	CASSLSQDSGRQYF
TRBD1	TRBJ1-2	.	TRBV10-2	TGCGCCAGCAGGGCTGGGACAGCTTATGGCTACACCTTC	CASRAGTAYGYTF
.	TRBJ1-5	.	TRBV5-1	TGCGCCAGCAGCTTGGCTGAAAGACTACCCCAGCATTTT	CASSLAERLPQHF
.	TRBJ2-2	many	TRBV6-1	TGTGCCAGCAGAGTACTTTCGGGCACCGGGGAGCTGTTTTTT	CASRVLSGTGELFF
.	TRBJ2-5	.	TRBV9	TGTGCCAGCAGCTTTACAGCTCTCTCTGGAAACACCAAGTACTTC	CASSFTALSGNTKYF
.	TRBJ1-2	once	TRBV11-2	TGTGCCAGCAGCTTTAATAGCGACTATGGCTACACCTTC	CASSFNSDYGYTF
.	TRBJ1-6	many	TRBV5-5	TGTGCCAGCAGCTTTCGGCCAGACGACCCCAATTCACCCCTCCACTTT	CASSFRPDDPNSPLHF
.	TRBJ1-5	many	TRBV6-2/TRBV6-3	TGTGCCAGCAGTCCCCGCGGGGTGAATCAGCCCCAGCATTTT	CASSPRGVNQPQHF
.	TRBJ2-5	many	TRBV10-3	TGTGCCATCAGTGAGTCGTCATTTTCATCCCAAGAGACCCAGTACTTC	CAISESSFSSQETQYF
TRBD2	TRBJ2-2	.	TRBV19	TGTGCCAGCAGCTTCGGAGCGGGGGTGGACGGGGAGCTGTTTTTT	CASSFGAGVDGELFF
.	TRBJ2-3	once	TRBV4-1	TGCGCCAGCAATGCAGGGGGCACAGATACGCAGTATTTT	CASNAGGTDTQYF
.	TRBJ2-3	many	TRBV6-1	TGTGCCAGCAGTGAACGAGGGTGGGGCACAGATACGCAGTATTTT	CASSERGWGTDTQYF
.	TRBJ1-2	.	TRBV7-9	TGTGCCAGCAGCCAAGAAGCTGGGAGAGGATCTGGTGGCTACACCTTC	CASSQEAGRGSGGYTF
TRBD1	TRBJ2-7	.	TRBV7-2	TGTGCCAGCTGCTTAGCTCCGGGACAGGGGAACACCGGGGAGCAGTACTTC	CASCLAPGQGNTGEQYF
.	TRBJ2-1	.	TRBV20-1	TGCAGTGCTAGATCCGCAGGGGAGGGATCCTACAATGAGCAGTTCTTC	CSARSAGEGSYNEQFF
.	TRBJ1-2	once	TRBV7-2	TGTGCCAGCAGCCCATCGGTGGGCGCTGACACCTTC	CASSPSVGADTF
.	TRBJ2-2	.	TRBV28	TGTGCCAGCAACCAACAGACAGGCCCAACCGGGGAGCTGTTTTTT	CASNQQTGPTGELFF
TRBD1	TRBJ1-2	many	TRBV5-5	TGTGCCAGCAGCTTACAGGGGGGATACTATGGCTACACCTTC	CASSLQGGYYGYTF
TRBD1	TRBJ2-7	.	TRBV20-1	TGCAGTGCTTACCGGGACAGGGGGCCTCATGAGCAGTACTTC	CSAYRDRGPHEQYF
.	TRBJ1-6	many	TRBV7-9	TGTGCCAGCAGCCAGAGGGTCCCGGTCAACTATAATTCACCCCTCCACTTT	CASSQRVPVNYNSPLHF
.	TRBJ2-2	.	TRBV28	TGCGCCAGCAGGGGGGTCACCGGGGAGCTGTTTTTT	CASRGVTGELFF